This passage covers 14 T cell receptor beta chains from one sample sequenced in a study of control samples from healthy donors and cancer patients (dated by TCRdb to the early 2020s). The library relied on the immunoSEQ multiplex PCR assay. In its TCRdb copy, this immuneACCESS table keeps in-frame sequences only and misses some clones. Where compared with another copy, unresolved V genes explain less than half of these, and the others have no known cause. The sample table lists some 410,000 clones, around 90% of them with a count of one. The ten largest clones capture 5.5% to 7.5% of the sample. The sample comprised PBMCs. These receptor sequences come from a middle-aged man with head and neck cancer.

The chain carries TRBV6-1 and TRBJ1-2, with TRBD1 identical over 8 bases. J was trimmed by 0 bases and V by 1 base; bases with no gene match: 4. Germline lookup yields CDR1 MNHNS and CDR2 SASEGT. This CDR3 has 16 residues. CDR3 sequence (DNA): TGTGCCAGCAGTGAAGGCCAGGGGGCAGCTAACTATGGCTACACCTTC. Its translation: CASSEGQGAANYGYTF.

The V call is TRBV28, the J call TRBJ2-7; 9 positions agree with TRBD1. Germline CDR1 reads MDHEN; CDR2 reads SYDVKM. The CDR3 is made up of 15 amino acids. V was clipped by 4 bases and J by 3 bases; unmatched bases: 7. The CDR3 loop reads CASSSSTGQGYEQYF. The CDR3 DNA follows: TGTGCCAGCAGTTCGTCTACGGGACAGGGCTACGAGCAGTACTTC.

This clone occurred once. The genes are TRBV5-1 and TRBJ2-7, with TRBD1 matching 12 bases. V trimming: 5 bases; J trimming: 7 bases; junction bases outside the gene matches: 10. Germline V gene lookup returns CDR1 SGHRS and CDR2 YFSETQ. This CDR3 is built from 15 residues. CDR3 sequence (DNA): TGCGCCAGCAGAATGGGACAGGGGGCGCGTTGGGAGCAGTACTTC. It specifies CASRMGQGARWEQYF.

The V call is TRBV6-2 or TRBV6-3, the J call TRBJ1-6; D is unresolved. The germline V gene has CDR1 MNHEY and CDR2 SVGEGT. The V gene lost 5 bases and the J gene lost 4 bases, with 9 bases spanning the gap. The CDR3 consists of 14 residues. The CDR3 DNA follows: TGTGCCAGCAGTATGGACGGTTATAATTCACCCCTCCACTTT. Translation: CASSMDGYNSPLHF.

The rearrangement joins TRBV27 to TRBJ1-6; D is unclear. Germline CDR1 and CDR2: MNHEY and SMNVEV (reference sequence). V gave up 1 base and J gave up 0 bases, with 7 bases separating them. The CDR3 contains 16 residues. This chain's CDR3 is CASSLYGSSYNSPLHF. The CDR3 DNA follows: TGTGCCAGCAGTTTATATGGGAGCTCCTATAATTCACCCCTCCACTTT.

The genes are TRBV7-9 and TRBJ2-7; D gene ambiguous. V was clipped by 0 bases and J by 1 base, with 7 bases between them. This CDR3 has 14 residues. Germline-derived CDR1 and CDR2 are SEHNR and FQNEAQ (reference sequence). CDR3 residues: CASSLADSSYEQYF. The CDR3 nucleotides are TGTGCCAGCAGCTTAGCAGACTCATCCTACGAGCAGTACTTC.

This chain uses TRBV27 with TRBJ1-6, with D tentatively TRBD1 (6 bases). This CDR3 has 14 amino acids. Per germline, CDR1 MNHEY and CDR2 SMNVEV (reference sequence). The V gene lost 7 bases and the J gene lost 5 bases, with 12 bases spanning the gap. This chain's CDR3 is CASNQTGHNSPLHF. The CDR3 DNA reads as TGTGCCAGCAACCAGACAGGACATAATTCACCCCTCCACTTT.

V is TRBV12-3 or TRBV12-4 and J is TRBJ2-1, with D possibly matching TRBD1 (6 bases). Trimming stripped 4 bases from V and 9 bases from J, with 13 bases between. The CDR3 loop spans 13 amino acids. The CDR3 loop is CASSSRTDPEQFF. The CDR3 coding sequence is TGTGCCAGCAGTTCCCGGACAGACCCTGAGCAGTTCTTC.

The chain is built from TRBV27 and TRBJ2-7, with D tentatively TRBD1 or TRBD2 (6 bases each). V was trimmed by 5 bases and J by 4 bases, leaving 12 bases between them. The CDR3 runs 13 residues. CDR1 and CDR2 (germline): MNHEY, SMNVEV (reference sequence). CDR3 nucleotides: TGTGCCAGCAGTAGGGGGGACTCTTACGAGCAGTACTTC. It codes for CASSRGDSYEQYF.

The chain is built from TRBV3-1 (or the pseudogene TRBV3-2) and TRBJ1-2, with D uncertain. There are 16 residues in the CDR3. The germline gives CDR1 LGHDT, CDR2 YNNKEL (reference sequence). With 4 bases removed from V and 4 bases from J, the gap between germline ends came to 19 bases. Here the CDR3 reads CASSPEGQDGSYGYTF. The CDR3 nucleotides read TGTGCCAGCAGCCCAGAAGGGCAGGACGGATCCTATGGCTACACCTTC.

The chain joins TRBV20-1 to TRBJ2-7; no firm D call. CDR3 length: 10 amino acids. Looked up from germline, CDR1 is DFQATT and CDR2 is SNEGSKA (reference sequence). Trimming left V 3 bases short and J 6 bases short, with 6 bases between. CDR3 sequence (DNA): TGCAGTGCTAGTATCGCCGAGCAGTACTTC. It is translated as CSASIAEQYF.

This chain uses TRBV5-1 with TRBJ2-3; D could derive from TRBD1 or TRBD2 (6 bases each). The CDR3 has 18 residues. V was shortened by 0 bases and J by 3 bases, with 20 bases between the two germline ends. Germline CDR1 and CDR2: SGHRS and YFSETQ. The CDR3 spells CASSLGPPGALGTDTQYF. CDR3 nucleotide sequence: TGCGCCAGCAGCTTGGGGCCGCCGGGGGCCTTAGGAACAGATACGCAGTATTTT.

This rearrangement joins TRBV14 to TRBJ2-7; 8 bases line up with TRBD1. The length of the CDR3 is 15 residues. The V gene end was trimmed by 1 base and the J gene end by 7 bases; junction bases not matched to a gene: 9. Germline CDR1 SGHDN, CDR2 FVKESK. CDR3 DNA sequence: TGTGCCAGCAGCCAAGGGGGCAGCAGGGGGCTAGAGCAGTACTTC. It specifies CASSQGGSRGLEQYF.

The chain carries TRBV5-1 and TRBJ2-7; D tentatively reads TRBD1 or TRBD2 (5 bases each). The CDR3 contains 15 residues. V lost 0 bases and J 4 bases, leaving 14 bases between the germline ends. Germline V gene data show CDR1 as SGHRS and CDR2 as YFSETQ. The CDR3 DNA reads as TGCGCCAGCAGCTTGGCCGAGGGTTGGGGGTACGAGCAGTACTTC. It specifies CASSLAEGWGYEQYF.